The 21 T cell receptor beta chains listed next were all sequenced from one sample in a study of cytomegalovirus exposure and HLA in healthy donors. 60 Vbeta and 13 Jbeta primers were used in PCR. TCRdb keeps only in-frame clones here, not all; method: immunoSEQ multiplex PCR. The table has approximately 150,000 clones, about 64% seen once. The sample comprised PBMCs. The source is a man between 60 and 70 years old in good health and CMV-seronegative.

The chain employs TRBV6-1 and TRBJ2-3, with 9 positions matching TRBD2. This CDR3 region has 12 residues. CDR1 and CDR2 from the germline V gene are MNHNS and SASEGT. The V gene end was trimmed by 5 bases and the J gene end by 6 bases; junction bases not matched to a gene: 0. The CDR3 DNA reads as TGTGCCAGCAGTACTAGCGGGGATACGCAGTATTTT. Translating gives CASSTSGDTQYF.

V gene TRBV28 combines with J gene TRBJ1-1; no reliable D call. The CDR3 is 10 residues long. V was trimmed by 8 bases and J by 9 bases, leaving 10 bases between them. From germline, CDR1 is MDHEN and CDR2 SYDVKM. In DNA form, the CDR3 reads TGTGCCAGCTTGAAGCGTCAAGCTTTCTTT. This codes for CASLKRQAFF. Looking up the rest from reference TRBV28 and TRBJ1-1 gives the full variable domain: DVKVTQSSRYLVKRTGEKVFLECVQDMDHENMFWYRQDPGLGLRLIYFSYDVKMKEKGDIPEGYSVSREKKERFSLILESASTNQTSMYLCASLKRQAFFGQGTRLTVV.

In DNA form, the CDR3 reads TGTGCCAGCAGCCAAGCCGCAGGGTATAGCAATCAGCCCCAGCATTTT. Its translation is CASSQAAGYSNQPQHF. The chain carries TRBV4-2 and TRBJ1-5, with TRBD1 as a possible D gene (5 bases). V lost 1 base, J lost 0 bases, and 10 bases lay in between. This CDR3 has 16 amino acids. CDR1 is LGHNA and CDR2 is YNFKEQ in the germline V gene.

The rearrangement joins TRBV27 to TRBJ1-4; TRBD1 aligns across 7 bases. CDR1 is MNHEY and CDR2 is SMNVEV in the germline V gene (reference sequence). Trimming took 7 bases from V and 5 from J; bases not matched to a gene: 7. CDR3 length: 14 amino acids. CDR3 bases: TGTGCCAGCAAGCAGGGGGTAGACAATGAAAAACTGTTTTTT. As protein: CASKQGVDNEKLFF.

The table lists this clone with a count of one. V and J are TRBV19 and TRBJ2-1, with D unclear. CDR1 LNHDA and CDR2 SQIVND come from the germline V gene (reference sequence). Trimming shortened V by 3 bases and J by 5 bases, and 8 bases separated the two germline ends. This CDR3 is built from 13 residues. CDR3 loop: CASSISQNNEQFF. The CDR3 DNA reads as TGTGCCAGTAGTATTTCACAGAACAATGAGCAGTTCTTC.

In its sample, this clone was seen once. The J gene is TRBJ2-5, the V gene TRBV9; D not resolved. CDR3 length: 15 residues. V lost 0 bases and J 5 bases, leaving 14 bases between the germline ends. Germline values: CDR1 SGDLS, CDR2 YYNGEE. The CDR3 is CASSVVDSPGETQYF. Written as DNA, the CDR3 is TGTGCCAGCAGCGTAGTAGACTCCCCTGGGGAGACCCAGTACTTC.

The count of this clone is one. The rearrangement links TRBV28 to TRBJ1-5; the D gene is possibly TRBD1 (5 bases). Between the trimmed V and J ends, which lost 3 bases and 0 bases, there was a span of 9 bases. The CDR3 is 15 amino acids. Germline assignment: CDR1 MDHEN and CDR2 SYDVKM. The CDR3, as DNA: TGTGCCAGCAGTTTGGCAGGGCTTAGCAATCAGCCCCAGCATTTT. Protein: CASSLAGLSNQPQHF.

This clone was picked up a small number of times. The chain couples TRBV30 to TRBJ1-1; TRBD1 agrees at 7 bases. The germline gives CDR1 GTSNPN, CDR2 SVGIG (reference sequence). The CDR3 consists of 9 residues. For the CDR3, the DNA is TGTGCGGGCGGGACAGCAGCTTTCTTT. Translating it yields CAGGTAAFF. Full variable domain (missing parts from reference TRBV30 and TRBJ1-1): SQTIHQWPATLVQPVGSPLSLECTVEGTSNPNLYWYRQAAGRGLQLLFYSVGIGQISSEVPQNLSASRPQDRQFILSSKKLLLSDSGFYLCAGGTAAFFGQGTRLTVV.

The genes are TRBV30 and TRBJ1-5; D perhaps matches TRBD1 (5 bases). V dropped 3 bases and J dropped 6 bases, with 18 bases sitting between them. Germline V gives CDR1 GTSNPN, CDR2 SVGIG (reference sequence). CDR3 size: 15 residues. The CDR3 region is CAWSLGRVGGQPQHF. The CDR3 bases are TGTGCCTGGAGCCTAGGAAGGGTGGGGGGTCAGCCCCAGCATTTT.

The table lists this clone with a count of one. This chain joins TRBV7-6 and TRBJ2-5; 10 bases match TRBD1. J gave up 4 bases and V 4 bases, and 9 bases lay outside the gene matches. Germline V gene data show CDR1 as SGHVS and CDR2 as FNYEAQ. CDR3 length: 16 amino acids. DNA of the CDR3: TGTGCCAGCAGCTCACCCGGGACAGGGGATGGAGAGACCCAGTACTTC. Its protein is CASSSPGTGDGETQYF.

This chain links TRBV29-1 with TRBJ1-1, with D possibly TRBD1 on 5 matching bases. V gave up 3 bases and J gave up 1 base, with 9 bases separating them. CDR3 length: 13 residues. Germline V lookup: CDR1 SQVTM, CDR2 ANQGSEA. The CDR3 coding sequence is TGCAGCGTTGATAGGGGCCCGAACACTGAAGCTTTCTTT. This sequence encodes CSVDRGPNTEAFF.

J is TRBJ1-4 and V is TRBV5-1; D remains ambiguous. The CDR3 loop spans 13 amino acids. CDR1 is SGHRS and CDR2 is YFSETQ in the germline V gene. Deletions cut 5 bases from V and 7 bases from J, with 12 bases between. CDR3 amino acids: CASRIGVGEKLFF. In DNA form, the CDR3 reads TGCGCCAGCAGGATCGGGGTGGGTGAAAAACTGTTTTTT.

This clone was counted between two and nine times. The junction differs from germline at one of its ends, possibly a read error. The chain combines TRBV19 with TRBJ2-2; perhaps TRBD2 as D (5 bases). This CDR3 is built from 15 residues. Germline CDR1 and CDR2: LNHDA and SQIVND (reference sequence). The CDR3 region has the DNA TGTGCCAGTAGTGTAGACTACCTGAACACCGGGGAGCTGTTTTTT. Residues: CASSVDYLNTGELFF.

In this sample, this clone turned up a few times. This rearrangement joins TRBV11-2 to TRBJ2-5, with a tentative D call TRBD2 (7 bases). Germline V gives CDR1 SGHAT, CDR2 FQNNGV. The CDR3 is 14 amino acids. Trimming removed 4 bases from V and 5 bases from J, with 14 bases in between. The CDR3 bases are TGTGCCAGCAGCTCTGGGGGGGCAAGGGAGACCCAGTACTTC. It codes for CASSSGGARETQYF.

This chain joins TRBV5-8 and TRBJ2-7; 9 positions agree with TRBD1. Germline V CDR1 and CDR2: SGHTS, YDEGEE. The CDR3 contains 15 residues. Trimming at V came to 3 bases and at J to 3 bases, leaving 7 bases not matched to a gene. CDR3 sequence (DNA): TGTGCCAGCAGCTCAGGACAGGGGAGCTACTACGAGCAGTACTTC. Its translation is CASSSGQGSYYEQYF. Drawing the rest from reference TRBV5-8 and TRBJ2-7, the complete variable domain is EAGVTQSPTHLIKTRGQQATLRCSPISGHTSVYWYQQALGLGLQFLLWYDEGEERNRGNFPPRFSGRQFPNYSSELNVNALELEDSALYLCASSSGQGSYYEQYFGPGTRLTVT.

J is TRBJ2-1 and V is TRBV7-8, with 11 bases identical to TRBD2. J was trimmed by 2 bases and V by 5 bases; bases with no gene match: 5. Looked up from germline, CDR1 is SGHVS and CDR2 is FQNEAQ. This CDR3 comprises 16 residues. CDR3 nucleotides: TGTGCCAGCAGCCGCCTAGCGGGAGGAACCTACAATGAGCAGTTCTTC. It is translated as CASSRLAGGTYNEQFF.

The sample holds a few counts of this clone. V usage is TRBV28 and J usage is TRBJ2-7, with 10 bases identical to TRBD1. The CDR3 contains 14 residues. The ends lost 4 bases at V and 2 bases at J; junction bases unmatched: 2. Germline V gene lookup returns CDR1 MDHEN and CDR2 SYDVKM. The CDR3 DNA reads TGTGCCAGCAGTTCCGGGACAGGGGCCTACGAGCAGTACTTC. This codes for CASSSGTGAYEQYF.

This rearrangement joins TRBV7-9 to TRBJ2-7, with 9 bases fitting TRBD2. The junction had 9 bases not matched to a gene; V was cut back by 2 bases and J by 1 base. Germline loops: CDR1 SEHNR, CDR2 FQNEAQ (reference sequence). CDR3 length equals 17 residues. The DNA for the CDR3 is TGTGCCAGCAGCTTACTTCCTAGCGGGATCATATCCTACGAGCAGTACTTC. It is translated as CASSLLPSGIISYEQYF.

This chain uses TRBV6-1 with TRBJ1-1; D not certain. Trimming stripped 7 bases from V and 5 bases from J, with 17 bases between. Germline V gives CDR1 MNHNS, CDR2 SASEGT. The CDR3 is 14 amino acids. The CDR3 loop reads CASTQDSLGTEAFF. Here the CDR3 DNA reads TGTGCCAGCACCCAGGACTCACTGGGGACTGAAGCTTTCTTT.

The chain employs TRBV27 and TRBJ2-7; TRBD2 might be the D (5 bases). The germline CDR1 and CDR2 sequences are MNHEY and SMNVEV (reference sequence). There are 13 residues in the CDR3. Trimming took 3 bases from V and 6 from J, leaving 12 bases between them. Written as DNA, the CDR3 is TGTGCCAGCAGTTTCGGACTTTCTGCCGAGCAGTACTTC. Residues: CASSFGLSAEQYF.

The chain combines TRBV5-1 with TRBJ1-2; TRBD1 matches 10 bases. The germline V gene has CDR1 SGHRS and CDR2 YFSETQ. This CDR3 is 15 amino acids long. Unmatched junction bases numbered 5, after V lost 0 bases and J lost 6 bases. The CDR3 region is CASSLGPGTGDGYTF. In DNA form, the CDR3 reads TGCGCCAGCAGCTTGGGTCCCGGGACAGGGGATGGCTACACCTTC.